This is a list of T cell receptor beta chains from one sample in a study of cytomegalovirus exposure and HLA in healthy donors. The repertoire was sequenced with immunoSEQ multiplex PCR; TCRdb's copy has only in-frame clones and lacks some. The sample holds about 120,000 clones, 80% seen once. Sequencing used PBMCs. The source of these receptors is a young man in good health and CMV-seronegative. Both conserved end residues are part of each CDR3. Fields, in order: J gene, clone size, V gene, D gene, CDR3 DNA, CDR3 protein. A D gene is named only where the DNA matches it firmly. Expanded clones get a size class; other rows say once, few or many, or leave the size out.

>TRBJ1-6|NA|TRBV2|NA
TGTGCCAGCAGGGAGGCGCGGGGGAAGTATAATTCACCCCTCCACTTT
CASREARGKYNSPLHF
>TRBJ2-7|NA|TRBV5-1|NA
TGCGCCAGCAGCTTGTTTCCCCCCGGAGGTTACGAGCAGTACTTC
CASSLFPPGGYEQYF
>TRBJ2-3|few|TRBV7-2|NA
TGTGCCAGCAGCTTTTTACTAAAAGATACGCAGTATTTT
CASSFLLKDTQYF
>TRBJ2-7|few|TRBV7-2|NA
TGTGCCAGCAGCTTAGACATAACCTACGAGCAGTACTTC
CASSLDITYEQYF
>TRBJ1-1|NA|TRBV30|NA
TGTGCCTGGAAGGGACGGGCGGGGACTGAAGCTTTCTTT
CAWKGRAGTEAFF
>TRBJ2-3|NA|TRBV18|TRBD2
TGTGCCAGCTCAACCTTAAGCGGGGTGGCAGATACGCAGTATTTT
CASSTLSGVADTQYF
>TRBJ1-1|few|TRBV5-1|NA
TGCGCCAGCGGCAGGGGCGAGAACACTGAAGCTTTCTTT
CASGRGENTEAFF
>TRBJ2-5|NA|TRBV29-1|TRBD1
TGCAGCGTCCTCGGGACAGAGCTACTACGGCCAGAGACCCAGTACTTC
CSVLGTELLRPETQYF
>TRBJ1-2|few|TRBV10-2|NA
TGCGCCAGCAGTGTAACGGTGCGAGACATCTATGGCTACACCTTC
CASSVTVRDIYGYTF
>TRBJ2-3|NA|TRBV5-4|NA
TGTGCCACTGGAAACAGGGCTGATACGCAGTATTTT
CATGNRADTQYF